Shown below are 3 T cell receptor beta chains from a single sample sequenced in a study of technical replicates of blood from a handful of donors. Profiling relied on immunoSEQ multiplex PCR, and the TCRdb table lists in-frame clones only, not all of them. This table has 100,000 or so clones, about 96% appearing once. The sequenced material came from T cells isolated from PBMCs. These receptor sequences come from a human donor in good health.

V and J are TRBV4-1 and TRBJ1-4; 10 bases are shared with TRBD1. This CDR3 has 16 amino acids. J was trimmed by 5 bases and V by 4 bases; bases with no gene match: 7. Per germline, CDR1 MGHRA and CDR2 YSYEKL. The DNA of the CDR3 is TGCGCCAGCAGCCCTGCCCCGGGACAGGGGAATGAAAAACTGTTTTTT. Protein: CASSPAPGQGNEKLFF.

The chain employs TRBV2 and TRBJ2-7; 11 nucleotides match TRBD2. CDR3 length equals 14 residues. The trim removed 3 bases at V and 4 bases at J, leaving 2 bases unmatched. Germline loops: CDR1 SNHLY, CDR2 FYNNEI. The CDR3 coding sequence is TGTGCCAGCAGTGAGGGACTAGCGGATTACGAGCAGTACTTC. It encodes CASSEGLADYEQYF.

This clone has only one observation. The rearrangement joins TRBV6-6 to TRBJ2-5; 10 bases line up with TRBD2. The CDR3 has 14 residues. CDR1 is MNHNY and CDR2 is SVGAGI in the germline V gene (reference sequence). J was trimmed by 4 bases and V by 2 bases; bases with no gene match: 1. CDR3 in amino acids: CASSYLAGVETQYF. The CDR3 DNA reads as TGTGCCAGCAGTTACCTAGCGGGAGTAGAGACCCAGTACTTC.